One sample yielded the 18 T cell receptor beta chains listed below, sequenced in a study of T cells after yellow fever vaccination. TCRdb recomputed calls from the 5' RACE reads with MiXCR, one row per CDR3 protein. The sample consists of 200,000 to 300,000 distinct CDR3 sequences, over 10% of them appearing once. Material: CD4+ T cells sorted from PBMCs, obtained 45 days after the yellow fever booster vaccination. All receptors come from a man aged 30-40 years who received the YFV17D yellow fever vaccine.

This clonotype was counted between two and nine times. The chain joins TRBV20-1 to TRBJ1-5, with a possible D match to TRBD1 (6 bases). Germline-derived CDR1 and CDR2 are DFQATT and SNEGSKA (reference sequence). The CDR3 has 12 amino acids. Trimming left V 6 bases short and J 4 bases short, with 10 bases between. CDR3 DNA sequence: TGCAGTGCGAACAGGGAAAATCAGCCCCAGCATTTT. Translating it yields CSANRENQPQHF.

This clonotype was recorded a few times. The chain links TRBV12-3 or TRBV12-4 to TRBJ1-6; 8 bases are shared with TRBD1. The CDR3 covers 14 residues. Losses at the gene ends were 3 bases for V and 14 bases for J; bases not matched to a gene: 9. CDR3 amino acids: CASSFSGGGSTLHF. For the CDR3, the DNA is TGTGCCAGCAGTTTCTCAGGGGGCGGTTCGACCCTCCACTTT.

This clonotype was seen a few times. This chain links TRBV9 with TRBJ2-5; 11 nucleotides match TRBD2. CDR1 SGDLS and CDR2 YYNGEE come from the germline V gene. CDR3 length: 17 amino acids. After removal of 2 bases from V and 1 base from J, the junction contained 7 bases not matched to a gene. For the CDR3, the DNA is TGTGCCAGCAGCGTCGGAACTAGCGGGAGAGGCCAAGAGACCCAGTACTTC. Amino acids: CASSVGTSGRGQETQYF.

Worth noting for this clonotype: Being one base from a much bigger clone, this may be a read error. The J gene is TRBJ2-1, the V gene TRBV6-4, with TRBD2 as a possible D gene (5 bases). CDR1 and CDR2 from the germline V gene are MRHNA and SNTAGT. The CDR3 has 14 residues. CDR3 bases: TGTGCCAGAAGTGTTGTCAGCGGCGACAATGAGCAGTTCTTC. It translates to CARSVVSGDNEQFF.

CDR3 in amino acids: CSARGGLAAETQYF. Here the CDR3 DNA reads TGCAGTGCTAGAGGGGGGCTTGCCGCGGAGACCCAGTACTTC. The chain couples TRBV20-1 to TRBJ2-5, with D possibly matching TRBD1 (6 bases). Germline assignment: CDR1 DFQATT and CDR2 SNEGSKA (reference sequence). The germline V and J ends were trimmed by 1 base and 5 bases, with 14 bases remaining between them. CDR3 length: 14 amino acids.

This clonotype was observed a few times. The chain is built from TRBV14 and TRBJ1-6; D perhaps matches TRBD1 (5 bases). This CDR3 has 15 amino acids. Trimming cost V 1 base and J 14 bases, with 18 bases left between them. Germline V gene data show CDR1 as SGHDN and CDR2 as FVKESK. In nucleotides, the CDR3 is TGTGCCAGCAGCCAAGTTGGGGACGCACGGGGGGCCCTCCACTTT. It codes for CASSQVGDARGALHF.

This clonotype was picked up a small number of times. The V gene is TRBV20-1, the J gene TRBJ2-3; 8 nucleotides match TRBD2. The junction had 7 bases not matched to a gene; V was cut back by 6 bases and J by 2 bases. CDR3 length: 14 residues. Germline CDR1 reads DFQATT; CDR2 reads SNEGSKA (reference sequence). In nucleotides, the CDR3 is TGCAGTGCCGCCGGGAGGGTGAACACAGATACGCAGTATTTT. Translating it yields CSAAGRVNTDTQYF.

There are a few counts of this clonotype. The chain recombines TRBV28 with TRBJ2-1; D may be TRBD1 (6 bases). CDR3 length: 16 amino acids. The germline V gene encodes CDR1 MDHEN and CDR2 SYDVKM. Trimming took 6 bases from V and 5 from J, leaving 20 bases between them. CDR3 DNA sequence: TGTGCCAGCAGGAAAGATGAACAGGGTTGGAACAATGAGCAGTTCTTC. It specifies CASRKDEQGWNNEQFF.

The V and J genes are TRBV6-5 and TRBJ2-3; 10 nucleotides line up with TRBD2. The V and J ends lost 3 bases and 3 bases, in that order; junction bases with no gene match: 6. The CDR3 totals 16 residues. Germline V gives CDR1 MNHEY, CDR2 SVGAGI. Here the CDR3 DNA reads TGTGCCAGCAGTTATATTCTAGCGGGAGTTACAGATACGCAGTATTTT. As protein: CASSYILAGVTDTQYF.

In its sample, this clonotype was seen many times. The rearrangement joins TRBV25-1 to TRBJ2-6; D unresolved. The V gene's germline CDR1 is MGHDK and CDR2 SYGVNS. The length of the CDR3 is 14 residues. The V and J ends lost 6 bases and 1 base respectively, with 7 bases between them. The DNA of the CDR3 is TGTGCCAGCAGCCCCCCATCTGGGGCCAACGTCCTGACTTTC. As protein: CASSPPSGANVLTF.

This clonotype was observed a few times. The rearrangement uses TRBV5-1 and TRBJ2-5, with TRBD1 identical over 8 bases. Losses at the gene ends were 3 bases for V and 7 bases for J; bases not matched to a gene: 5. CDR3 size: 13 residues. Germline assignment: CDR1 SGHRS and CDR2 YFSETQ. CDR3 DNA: TGCGCCAGCAGCTGGGACAGGTCGGGGACCCAGTACTTC. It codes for CASSWDRSGTQYF.

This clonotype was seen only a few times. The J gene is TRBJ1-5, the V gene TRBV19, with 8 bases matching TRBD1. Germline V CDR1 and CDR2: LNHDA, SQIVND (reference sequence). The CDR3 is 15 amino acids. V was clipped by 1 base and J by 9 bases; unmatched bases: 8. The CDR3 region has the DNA TGTGCCAGTAGTATAGGCGGGACAGGCAGGGTGCCCCAGCATTTT. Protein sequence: CASSIGGTGRVPQHF.

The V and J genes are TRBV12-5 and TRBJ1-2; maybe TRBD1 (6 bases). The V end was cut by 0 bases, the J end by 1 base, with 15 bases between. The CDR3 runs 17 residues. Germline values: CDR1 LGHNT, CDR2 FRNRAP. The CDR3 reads CASGLVRAGALNYGYTF. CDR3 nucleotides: TGTGCTAGTGGTTTGGTACGAGCGGGGGCGCTTAACTATGGCTACACCTTC. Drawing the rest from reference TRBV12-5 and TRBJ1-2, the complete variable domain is DARVTQTPRHKVTEMGQEVTMRCQPILGHNTVFWYRQTMMQGLELLAYFRNRAPLDDSGMPKDRFSAEMPDATLATLKIQPSEPRDSAVYFCASGLVRAGALNYGYTFGSGTRLTVV.

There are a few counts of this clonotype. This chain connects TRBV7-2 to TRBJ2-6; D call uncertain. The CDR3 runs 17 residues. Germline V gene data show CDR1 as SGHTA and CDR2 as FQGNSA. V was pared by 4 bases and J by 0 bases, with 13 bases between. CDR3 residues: CASSSMVVGSGANVLTF. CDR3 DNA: TGTGCCAGCAGCTCGATGGTGGTCGGCTCTGGGGCCAACGTCCTGACTTTC.

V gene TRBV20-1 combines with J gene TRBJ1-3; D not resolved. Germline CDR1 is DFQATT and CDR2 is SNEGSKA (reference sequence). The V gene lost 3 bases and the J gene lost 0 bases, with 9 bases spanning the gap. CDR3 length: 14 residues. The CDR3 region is CSARAVNSGNTIYF. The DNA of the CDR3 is TGCAGTGCTAGGGCAGTCAACTCTGGAAACACCATATATTTT.

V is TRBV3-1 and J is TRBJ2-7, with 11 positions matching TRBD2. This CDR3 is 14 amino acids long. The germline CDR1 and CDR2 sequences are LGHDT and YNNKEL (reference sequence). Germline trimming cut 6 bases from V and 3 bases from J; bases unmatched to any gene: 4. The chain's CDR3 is CASRPGTSGYEQYF. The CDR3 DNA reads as TGTGCCAGCAGGCCCGGGACTAGCGGCTACGAGCAGTACTTC.

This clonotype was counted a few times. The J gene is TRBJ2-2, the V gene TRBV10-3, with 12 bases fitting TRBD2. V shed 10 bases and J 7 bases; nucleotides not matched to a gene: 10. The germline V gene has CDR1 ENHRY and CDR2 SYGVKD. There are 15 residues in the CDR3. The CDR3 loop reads CATSGTSGSGGELFF. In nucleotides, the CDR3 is TGTGCCACCTCCGGGACTAGCGGGTCCGGCGGGGAGCTGTTTTTT.

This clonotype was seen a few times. The CDR3 DNA is TGCAGTGCTAGATCGGGACCCCTCGTCGGCACTGAAGCTTTCTTT. Amino acids: CSARSGPLVGTEAFF. The gene calls are TRBV20-1 and TRBJ1-1; TRBD1 might be the D (5 bases). Trimming removed 2 bases from V and 4 bases from J, with 17 bases in between. The CDR3 runs 15 residues. The germline CDR1 and CDR2 sequences are DFQATT and SNEGSKA (reference sequence).